This is a list of T cell receptor beta chains from one sample in a study of somatic mutations in cytotoxic T cells in rheumatoid arthritis. The repertoire was sequenced with immunoSEQ multiplex PCR; TCRdb's copy has only in-frame clones and lacks some. The sample has about 11,000 clones, almost 85% seen once. Source material: CD8+ T cells sorted from blood. Source of these receptors: a woman aged 60 to 75 with rheumatoid arthritis. Both conserved end residues are part of each CDR3. D genes are given only for firm matches. Expanded clones are given a class, and other clones once, few, many or no size at all.

len	j_gene	abundance	v_gene	d_gene	CDR3aa	CDR3nt
12	TRBJ2-7	NA	TRBV28	NA	CASSFRDYEQYF	TGTGCCAGCAGTTTCAGGGACTACGAGCAGTACTTC
18	TRBJ2-7	NA	TRBV4-2	TRBD2	CASSQVRDLAGEGYEQYF	TGTGCCAGCAGCCAAGTTCGCGATCTAGCGGGAGAAGGCTACGAGCAGTACTTC
13	TRBJ1-1	NA	TRBV7-3	NA	CASSSGGNTEAFF	TGTGCCAGCAGCTCCGGCGGGAACACTGAAGCTTTCTTT
15	TRBJ2-7	NA	TRBV7-2	NA	CASSLEGAASYEQYF	TGTGCCAGCAGCTTGGAGGGGGCGGCTTCCTACGAGCAGTACTTC
16	TRBJ1-5	NA	TRBV19	NA	CASSRRGAESNQPQHF	TGTGCCAGTAGTCGAAGGGGCGCCGAATCCAATCAGCCCCAGCATTTT
14	TRBJ2-2	few	TRBV28	TRBD1	CASRWDSLTGELFF	TGTGCCAGCAGATGGGACAGCCTCACCGGGGAGCTGTTTTTT
16	TRBJ2-1	NA	TRBV28	NA	CASSSFRSPSYNEQFF	TGTGCCAGCAGTTCCTTCAGATCACCCTCCTACAATGAGCAGTTCTTC
11	TRBJ2-1	NA	TRBV11-2	NA	CASSFGNEQFF	TGTGCCAGCAGCTTCGGTAATGAGCAGTTCTTC
14	TRBJ2-3	once	TRBV27	TRBD2	CASRLAGGGDTQYF	TGTGCCAGTCGACTAGCGGGAGGGGGAGATACGCAGTATTTT
14	TRBJ2-1	NA	TRBV10-1	NA	CASSASTRAHEQFF	TGCGCCAGCAGTGCCTCGACTAGGGCCCATGAGCAGTTCTTC
18	TRBJ2-1	NA	TRBV7-6	NA	CASSLLPSGSLERNEQFF	TGTGCCAGCAGCCTTCTCCCCTCGGGAAGCCTGGAGCGCAATGAGCAGTTCTTC
14	TRBJ2-5	NA	TRBV30	TRBD2	CAWRELAGAETQYF	TGTGCCTGGAGGGAACTAGCGGGAGCAGAGACCCAGTACTTC
16	TRBJ2-1	NA	TRBV28	TRBD2	CASILASGYSSDEQFF	TGTGCCAGCATCCTGGCTAGCGGGTATTCCAGCGATGAGCAGTTCTTC
15	TRBJ2-3	NA	TRBV6-5	TRBD2	CASSYSGLAGDTQYF	TGTGCCAGCAGTTACTCTGGGCTAGCGGGCGATACGCAGTATTTT
14	TRBJ2-7	NA	TRBV9	NA	CASSVEERAYEQYF	TGTGCCAGCAGCGTAGAAGAGAGGGCCTACGAGCAGTACTTC
14	TRBJ1-3	NA	TRBV28	NA	CASSPQGSGNTIYF	TGTGCCAGCAGTCCCCAGGGGTCTGGAAACACCATATATTTT